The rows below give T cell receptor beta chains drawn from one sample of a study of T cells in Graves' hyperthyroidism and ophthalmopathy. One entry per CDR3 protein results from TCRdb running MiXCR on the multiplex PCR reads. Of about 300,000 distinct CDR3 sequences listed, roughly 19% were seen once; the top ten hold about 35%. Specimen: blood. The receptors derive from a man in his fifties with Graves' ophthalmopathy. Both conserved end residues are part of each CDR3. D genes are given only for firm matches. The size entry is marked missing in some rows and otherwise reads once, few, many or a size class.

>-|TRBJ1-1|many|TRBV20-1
TGCAGTGCCCGTAACACTGAAGCTTTCTTT
CSARNTEAFF
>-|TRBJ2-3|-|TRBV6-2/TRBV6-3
TGTGCCAGCAACGTTTGGCGGATAAGCACAGATACGCAGTATTTT
CASNVWRISTDTQYF
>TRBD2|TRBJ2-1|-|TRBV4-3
TGCGCCAGCAGCCAAGATGGGGCGGGAGGGCCTCTCGATGAGCAGTTCTTC
CASSQDGAGGPLDEQFF
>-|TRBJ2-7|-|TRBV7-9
TGTGCCAGCACCTTTGGGGGCGACGAGCAGTACTTC
CASTFGGDEQYF
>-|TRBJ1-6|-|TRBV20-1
TGCAGTGCTCCCACACACAGGGACGGGTCACCCCTCCACTTT
CSAPTHRDGSPLHF
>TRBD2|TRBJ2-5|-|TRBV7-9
TGTGCCAGCAGGGAATCCACGGCGGGGGCCCAGTACTTC
CASRESTAGAQYF
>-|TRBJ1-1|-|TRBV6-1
TGTGCCAGCAGTTACGCCGGAGGGACTAACACTGAAGCTTTCTTT
CASSYAGGTNTEAFF
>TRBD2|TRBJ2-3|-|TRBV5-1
TGCGCCAGCAGCGGGGGCTTAGCGGGAGTAGCAGATACGCAGTATTTT
CASSGGLAGVADTQYF
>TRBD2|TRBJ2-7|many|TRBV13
TGTGCCAGCAGCGCGACTAGCGGGAGTTACGAGCAGTACTTC
CASSATSGSYEQYF
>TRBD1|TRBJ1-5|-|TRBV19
TGTGCCAGTAAGGGGGGCCGAGGACAGGGAGCAAATCAGCCCCAGCATTTT
CASKGGRGQGANQPQHF
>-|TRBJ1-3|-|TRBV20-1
TGCAGTGCTAGTGTTGGAAACACCATATATTTT
CSASVGNTIYF
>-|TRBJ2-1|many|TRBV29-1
TGCAGCGTTGAGGTGGAAAGAGCTTACAATGAGCAGTTCTTC
CSVEVERAYNEQFF
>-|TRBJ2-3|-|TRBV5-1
TGCGCCAGCGCCGATCCGAGGGATACGCAGTATTTT
CASADPRDTQYF
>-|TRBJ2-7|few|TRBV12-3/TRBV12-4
TGTGCCAGCAGCCGGGACAAAACCTACGAGCAGTACTTC
CASSRDKTYEQYF
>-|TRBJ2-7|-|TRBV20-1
TGCAGTGCTAGGGACGCCTCCTACGAGCAGTACTTC
CSARDASYEQYF
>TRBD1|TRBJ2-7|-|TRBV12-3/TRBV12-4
TGTGCCACCGGGACAGGGGATTACGAGCAGTACTTC
CATGTGDYEQYF
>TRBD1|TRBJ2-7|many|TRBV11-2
TGTGCCAGCAGCTTCAACAGGGGACCCTCCTACGAGCAGTACTTC
CASSFNRGPSYEQYF
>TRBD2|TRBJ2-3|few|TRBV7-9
TGTGCCAGCAGTGTGGAAATACTAGCGGGAGTTCTGAGCACAGATACGCAGTATTTT
CASSVEILAGVLSTDTQYF
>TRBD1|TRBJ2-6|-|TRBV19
TGTGCCAGTAGTCCCTGGACAGGGGGGGCCAACGTCCTGACTTTC
CASSPWTGGANVLTF
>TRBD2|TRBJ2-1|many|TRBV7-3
TGTGCCAGCAGGACTAGCGGGAGTGGTGATTACAATGAGCAGTTCTTC
CASRTSGSGDYNEQFF
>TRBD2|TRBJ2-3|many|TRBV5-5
TGTGCCAGCAGCAAGCCCACTAGCGGGGGAACCACAGATACGCAGTATTTT
CASSKPTSGGTTDTQYF
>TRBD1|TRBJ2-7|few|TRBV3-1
TGTGCCAGCAGCCAGACAGGGGTGGGCGAGCAGTACTTC
CASSQTGVGEQYF